A single sample gave rise to the 20 T cell receptor beta chains below, sequenced in a study of CD8 T cells in ankylosing spondylitis. Study-wide findings and caveats: A TCR beta motif of fewer than ten highly homologous variants seemed to mark ankylosing spondylitis blood.

Their recognized antigens are unknown. One entry per CDR3 protein, called by TCRdb with MiXCR from the 5' RACE reads. The repertoire holds 200,000 to 250,000 distinct CDR3 sequences, with around 16% as singletons. Source material: blood, either unsorted or a sorted T cell fraction (not recorded which). These receptors all come from a male donor with ankylosing spondylitis.

This clonotype has at least ten counts. The chain is built from TRBV4-3 and TRBJ2-7; D might be TRBD1 (6 bases). The CDR3 contains 15 residues. Trimming removed 0 bases from V and 6 bases from J, with 15 bases in between. Germline CDR1 and CDR2: LGHNA and YSLEER. CDR3: CASSQEIQGYFEQYF. The CDR3 coding sequence is TGCGCCAGCAGCCAAGAGATTCAGGGGTACTTCGAGCAGTACTTC.

This clonotype was counted between two and nine times. The rearrangement links TRBV4-2 to TRBJ2-7, with 10 bases identical to TRBD2. J was trimmed by 3 bases and V by 0 bases; bases with no gene match: 2. Germline-derived CDR1 and CDR2 are LGHNA and YNFKEQ. The CDR3 consists of 15 residues. CDR3 region: CASSQDLAGDYEQYF. The CDR3 DNA reads TGTGCCAGCAGCCAAGATCTAGCGGGAGACTACGAGCAGTACTTC.

This clonotype has ten or more counts. The V and J genes are TRBV7-2 and TRBJ2-1, with a tentative D call TRBD1 (6 bases). The ends were cut back, 2 bases at V and 7 bases at J, with 15 bases in the middle. CDR1 is SGHTA and CDR2 is FQGNSA in the germline V gene. The CDR3 is 15 residues long. The CDR3 DNA reads as TGTGCCAGCAGCTTAACCCGGGACATACGGAATGAGCAGTTCTTC. Residues: CASSLTRDIRNEQFF.

The chain joins TRBV7-9 to TRBJ1-1, with D perhaps TRBD1 (5 bases). The germline gives CDR1 SEHNR, CDR2 FQNEAQ (reference sequence). Trimming pared 5 bases from V and 5 bases from J, leaving 18 bases between. The CDR3 length is 15 residues. The CDR3 sequence is CASSLSQGVPTEAFF. The CDR3 DNA reads as TGTGCCAGCAGCCTAAGTCAGGGAGTGCCGACTGAAGCTTTCTTT.

The rearrangement links TRBV7-6 to TRBJ1-2; 7 bases are a match to TRBD1. The CDR3 length is 15 residues. Germline V lookup: CDR1 SGHVS, CDR2 FNYEAQ. J gave up 0 bases and V 3 bases, and 4 bases lay outside the gene matches. CDR3 in amino acids: CASSLMTGTNYGYTF. In DNA, the CDR3 is TGTGCCAGCAGCTTGATGACAGGGACTAACTATGGCTACACCTTC.

There are a few counts of this clonotype. This chain joins TRBV4-1 and TRBJ2-7, with 7 bases fitting TRBD2. The CDR3 totals 18 residues. V was clipped by 1 base and J by 4 bases; unmatched bases: 16. Germline lookup yields CDR1 MGHRA and CDR2 YSYEKL. CDR3 bases: TGCGCCAGCAGCCAAGCGGAAGCTAGGCGCGGGGGTAATTACGAGCAGTACTTC. This gives the protein CASSQAEARRGGNYEQYF.

This clonotype was observed a few times. The rearrangement joins TRBV29-1 to TRBJ1-2, with TRBD1 identical over 8 bases. The CDR3 consists of 12 residues. Per the germline V gene, CDR1 is SQVTM and CDR2 is ANQGSEA. V lost 3 bases to trimming and J lost 8 bases; unmatched junction nucleotides: 5. Here the CDR3 reads CSVDKDRAGYTF. The DNA for the CDR3 is TGCAGCGTTGACAAGGACAGGGCGGGCTACACCTTC.

The chain recombines TRBV5-6 with TRBJ2-1; D gene uncertain. Germline V gives CDR1 SGHDT, CDR2 YYEEEE. This CDR3 has 11 amino acids. V was pared by 4 bases and J by 8 bases, with 7 bases between. The CDR3 loop is CASSRWYEQFF. CDR3 sequence (DNA): TGTGCCAGCAGCAGATGGTATGAGCAGTTCTTC.

This chain links TRBV7-9 with TRBJ2-5; D gene unclear. The V end was cut by 1 base, the J end by 1 base, with 7 bases between. The CDR3 is 14 amino acids. The germline V gene has CDR1 SEHNR and CDR2 FQNEAQ (reference sequence). CDR3 in amino acids: CASSLVDGQETQYF. The CDR3 nucleotides read TGTGCCAGCAGCTTAGTTGATGGCCAAGAGACCCAGTACTTC.

This clonotype was recorded many times. The CDR3 reads CASSPGPQNEKLFF. DNA of the CDR3: TGTGCCAGCAGCCCAGGGCCTCAGAATGAAAAACTGTTTTTT. The chain couples TRBV12-3 or TRBV12-4 to TRBJ1-4; a weak D match, TRBD1 (5 bases). The CDR3 extends over 14 amino acids. V was pared by 6 bases and J by 5 bases, with 13 bases between.

Many counts were recorded for this clonotype. The chain employs TRBV18 and TRBJ1-5, with D possibly being TRBD1 (6 bases). Germline V gene data show CDR1 as KGHSH and CDR2 as LQKENI. V was cut by 1 base and J by 3 bases, with 13 bases left in between. CDR3 length: 16 amino acids. The CDR3 nucleotides read TGTGCCAGCTCACCACGGCGGACAGAGGACAATCAGCCCCAGCATTTT. It encodes CASSPRRTEDNQPQHF.

This sequence joins TRBV4-3 and TRBJ2-7; possibly TRBD1 for D (7 bases). This CDR3 is 14 amino acids long. Germline CDR1 is LGHNA and CDR2 is YSLEER. V lost 4 bases and J lost 3, with 13 bases in between. CDR3 amino acids: CASSPTGTYYEQYF. The CDR3 coding sequence is TGCGCCAGCAGCCCGACAGGGACTTACTACGAGCAGTACTTC.

This clonotype was seen a handful of times. The V and J genes are TRBV29-1 and TRBJ2-2; 11 positions match TRBD2. There are 15 residues in the CDR3. Germline CDR1 and CDR2: SQVTM and ANQGSEA. With 3 bases clipped from V and 6 bases from J, the junction kept 6 bases outside the gene matches. The CDR3 DNA sequence: TGCAGCGTTGATAGCGGGGGGGCCTTACCCGGGGAGCTGTTTTTT. Its protein product is CSVDSGGALPGELFF.

This clonotype was seen a handful of times. The rearrangement links TRBV24-1 to TRBJ2-1; D gene unclear. Germline V CDR1 and CDR2: KGHDR, SFDVKD. CDR3 length: 13 residues. Trimming pared 5 bases from V and 4 bases from J, leaving 8 bases between. The CDR3 DNA is TGTGCCACCAGTGGCAAGGTTTACAATGAGCAGTTCTTC. Translated: CATSGKVYNEQFF.

This sequence joins TRBV20-1 and TRBJ2-2; D is unresolved. The V and J ends lost 2 bases and 3 bases respectively, with 7 bases between them. The CDR3 consists of 13 residues. Germline lookup yields CDR1 DFQATT and CDR2 SNEGSKA (reference sequence). DNA for the CDR3: TGCAGTGCTAGACTAGTAGACACCGGGGAGCTGTTTTTT. Encoded protein: CSARLVDTGELFF.

At least ten counts were recorded for this clonotype. The chain combines TRBV12-3 or TRBV12-4 with TRBJ2-1, with 8 bases that match TRBD2. Trimming cost V 10 bases and J 7 bases; bases outside gene matches: 12. CDR3 size: 14 residues. The CDR3 sequence is CAIRQGLVPNEQFF. The CDR3 coding sequence is TGTGCCATCCGCCAGGGACTAGTCCCTAATGAGCAGTTCTTC.

The chain uses TRBV7-9 and TRBJ1-4; no definite D call. The CDR3 contains 16 residues. The ends were cut back, 5 bases at V and 8 bases at J, with 21 bases in the middle. Germline V gene data show CDR1 as SEHNR and CDR2 as FQNEAQ (reference sequence). The CDR3 coding sequence is TGTGCCAGCAGCCTCCCGGACCGATTGACTGAGGAAAAACTGTTTTTT. This gives the protein CASSLPDRLTEEKLFF.

The V gene is TRBV12-3 or TRBV12-4, the J gene TRBJ1-1, with 8 bases that match TRBD1. This CDR3 is built from 14 residues. The V gene end was trimmed by 5 bases and the J gene end by 4 bases; junction bases not matched to a gene: 6. Written as DNA, the CDR3 is TGTGCCAGCAGTGCCGACAGGGGATTCACTGAAGCTTTCTTT. It specifies CASSADRGFTEAFF.

This clonotype was recorded many times. This chain uses TRBV20-1 with TRBJ2-1; a weak D match, TRBD1 (5 bases). Germline loops: CDR1 DFQATT, CDR2 SNEGSKA (reference sequence). V was shortened by 0 bases and J by 2 bases, with 11 bases between the two germline ends. This CDR3 comprises 15 residues. This CDR3 reads CSARDWQGPYNEQFF. CDR3 DNA: TGCAGTGCTAGAGATTGGCAGGGCCCCTACAATGAGCAGTTCTTC.

This chain links TRBV7-8 with TRBJ2-7; D is unclear. The V and J ends lost 1 base and 2 bases respectively, with 15 bases between them. The CDR3 runs to 16 residues. Per the germline V gene, CDR1 is SGHVS and CDR2 is FQNEAQ. The CDR3 nucleotides are TGTGCCAGCAGCTTAGAGGCTAGTGGAAGCCCCTACGAGCAGTACTTC. It encodes CASSLEASGSPYEQYF.